A selection of T cell receptor beta chains follows, all from one sample in a study of T-cell memory formation after mild COVID-19. TCRdb fed the 5' RACE reads into MiXCR, producing one record per CDR3 protein. The table has approximately 500,000 distinct CDR3 sequences, around 25% seen once. The sample consisted of PBMCs or a T cell subset sorted from them (not recorded which). Receptor source: an adult woman who had mild COVID-19 (a few samples of this study predate the infection). Cell type and time point are not known. CDR3s include the opening cysteine and the closing phenylalanine or tryptophan. Fields, in order: clone size, V gene, CDR3 protein. Size values are once, few and many counts, or a class for expanded clones, and some rows have none.

>few|TRBV7-8
CASSPPYRGPLAYEQYF
>-|TRBV12-3/TRBV12-4
CASSPRLGVTEAFF
>-|TRBV20-1
CSAFSSVPAAGNTIYF
>few|TRBV12-3/TRBV12-4
CASTLRGETQYF
>-|TRBV7-6
CASSLDASLNTEAFF
>-|TRBV7-8
CASRSGGVAVNTEAFF
>-|TRBV19
CASTWGGFLYTGELFF
>-|TRBV6-1
CASMGGLNTEAFF
>few|TRBV12-3/TRBV12-4
CASSFGSQIEQFF
>-|TRBV18
CASLLWGANNEQYF
>few|TRBV7-2
CASSFGLDGEQFF
>-|TRBV27
CASSPTSGRIFGANVLTF
>few|TRBV18
CASSPPETWYNEQFF
>-|TRBV11-2
CASSPIGGRAYEQYF
>few|TRBV2
CAGQGGNYGYTF
>once|TRBV20-1
CSARVGLQGSEAFF
>few|TRBV11-1
CASTDTDTQYF
>-|TRBV14
CASSQGPEAFF
>-|TRBV7-2
CASSLYEGATGELFF
>-|TRBV4-1
CASSQGTGATGELFF
>-|TRBV11-3
CASSQRTGPIVQYF
>-|TRBV12-3/TRBV12-4
CASSFKLGHLYGYTF
>-|TRBV5-1
CASSSTGQATYEQYF
>-|TRBV24-1
CATSEGVGTGKLEAFF
>few|TRBV11-2
CASSWRSGHSGNTIYF
>-|TRBV11-1
CASSPPGLAGQQQFF
>few|TRBV5-1
CASSPWWDPGGTDTQYF
>-|TRBV20-1
CSAKGGPYNEQFF
>-|TRBV5-4
CASSKIGAGEVDEQYF
>few|TRBV12-3/TRBV12-4
CASRLAVPGNEQFF
>few|TRBV9
CASSVGRGLDYGYTF
>-|TRBV6-2/TRBV6-3
CASSTGTSAETQYF
>-|TRBV7-7
CASSRIGLAGGGETQYF
>-|TRBV4-2
CASSQENIGVNNEQFF
>few|TRBV29-1
CSGGQGETEAFF
>-|TRBV4-1
CASRTRTGNTEAFF
>-|TRBV4-1
CASSQGTGGAEQYF
>-|TRBV30
CAWKGYNEQFF
>few|TRBV24-1
CATSDSRNVKGQYF
>few|TRBV29-1
CSVVRGTEAFF
>few|TRBV3-1
CASSQQGSLWGELFF
>-|TRBV25-1
CASTLLSEAFF
>-|TRBV6-5
CASSYRMHDGAASYEQYF
>few|TRBV7-2
CASSLGRWRTDTQYF
>-|TRBV12-3/TRBV12-4
CASSDGQGARLPGELFF
>-|TRBV6-5
CASSPSVGAFNEKLFF
>-|TRBV5-5
CASSFGTSGFSTDTQYF
>-|TRBV7-9
CATGGGTGETQYF
>few|TRBV5-1
CASSNSGAASYEQYF
>-|TRBV6-1
CASSERSQLGVLVTGELFF
>-|TRBV12-3/TRBV12-4
CASSLVVAGTYNEQFF
>many|TRBV2
CASTLLTYEQYF
>-|TRBV3-1
CASSHWRGIEGYEQYF
>-|TRBV20-1
CSARDPSVQETQYF
>few|TRBV6-5
CASSRGPSGSYNSPLHF
>medium-sized|TRBV7-9
CASSSDSVNYGYTF
>-|TRBV4-1
CASSQDRWAGKNIQYF